This T cell receptor (beta chain) was observed in a study of CD8 T cells in Susac syndrome. This CDR3 region has 15 residues. Trimming removed 4 bases at V and 5 bases at J, with 18 bases between. In germline, CDR1 is SGHRS, CDR2 YFSETQ. RNA in amounts of about 0.45 to 1 ug was reverse transcribed with random hexamers. It was immunoSEQ multiplex PCR that amplified TCR beta CDR3 across 54 Vbeta and 13 Jbeta. MiXCR, run by TCRdb on the immunoSEQ multiplex PCR reads, gives a single entry per CDR3 protein. The data contain 150,000 to 200,000 distinct CDR3 sequences, roughly 95% of them singletons. The authors carried out high-throughput sequencing of TCR beta. They applied it to CD8+ and CD4+ T cells obtained from blood.

The receptor was derived from a human donor with multiple sclerosis. Sample: CD4+ T cells from PBMCs. The chain employs TRBV5-1 and TRBJ2-5; tentatively, D is TRBD1 (6 bases). The CDR3 reads CASSLGAVGAETQYF. Written as DNA, the CDR3 is TGCGCCAGCAGCCTGGGGGCCGTTGGGGCGGAGACCCAGTACTTC.